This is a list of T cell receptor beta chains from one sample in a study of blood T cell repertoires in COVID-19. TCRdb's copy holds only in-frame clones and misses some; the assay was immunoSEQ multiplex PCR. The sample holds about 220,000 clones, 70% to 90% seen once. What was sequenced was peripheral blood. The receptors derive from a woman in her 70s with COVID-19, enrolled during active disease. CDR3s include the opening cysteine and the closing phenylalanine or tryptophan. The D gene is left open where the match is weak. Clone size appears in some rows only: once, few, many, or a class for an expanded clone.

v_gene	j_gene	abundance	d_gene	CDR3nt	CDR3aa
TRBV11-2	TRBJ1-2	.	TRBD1	TGTGCCAGCAGCTCGAGGACAGGGAGCTATGGCTACACCTTC	CASSSRTGSYGYTF
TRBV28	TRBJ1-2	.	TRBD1	TGTGCCAGCAGTTCGGACAGGGTGAATGGCTACACCTTC	CASSSDRVNGYTF
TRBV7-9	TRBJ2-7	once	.	TGTGCCAGCAGCTTAGGCGGGGGCGGATCCATGGGCGAGCAGTACTTC	CASSLGGGGSMGEQYF
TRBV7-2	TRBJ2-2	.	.	TGTGCCAGCAGCTTCAGACAGGCTTCGAACACCGGGGAGCTGTTTTTT	CASSFRQASNTGELFF
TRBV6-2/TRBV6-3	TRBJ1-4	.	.	TGTGCCAGCAGTCCAGGGACAATAAAGGAAAAACTGTTTTTT	CASSPGTIKEKLFF
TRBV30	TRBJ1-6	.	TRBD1	TGTGCCTGGAGTAAGGGGGCTCGATGGGACCTCTATAATTCACCCCTCCACTTT	CAWSKGARWDLYNSPLHF
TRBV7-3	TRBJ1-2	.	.	TGTGCCAGCAGCTTATTGGGGGCTGGCTACACCTTC	CASSLLGAGYTF
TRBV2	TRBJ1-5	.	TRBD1	TGTGCCAGCAGTACCCAGGACAGGACTCAGCCCCAGCATTTT	CASSTQDRTQPQHF
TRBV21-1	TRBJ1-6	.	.	TGTGGGGAGAATTCACCCCTCCACTTT	CGENSPLHF
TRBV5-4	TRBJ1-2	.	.	TGTGCCAGCAGCTTGGGCCCGGGAAACTATGGCTACACCTTC	CASSLGPGNYGYTF
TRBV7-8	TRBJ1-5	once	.	TGTGCCAGCAGCCGCCTAGCGGGAACAGATGGTCAGCCCCAGCATTTT	CASSRLAGTDGQPQHF
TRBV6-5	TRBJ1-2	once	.	TGTGCCAGCAGTACGACAGGTGATAACTATGGCTACACCTTC	CASSTTGDNYGYTF
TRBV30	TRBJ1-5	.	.	TGTGCCTGGGACTTTTTCGGGAGACCGCCCCAGCATTTT	CAWDFFGRPPQHF
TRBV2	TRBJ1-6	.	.	TGTGCCATCCATCCCCGGGAGGGAATGGTCAATTCACCCCTCCACTTT	CAIHPREGMVNSPLHF
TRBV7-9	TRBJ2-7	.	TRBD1	TGTGCCAGCAGCCGACAGGGGTTGTACGAGCAGTACTTC	CASSRQGLYEQYF
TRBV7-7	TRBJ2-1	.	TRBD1	TGTGCTAGCAGCTCAAATCCGGGACAGGGGGTTGAGCAGTTCTTC	CASSSNPGQGVEQFF
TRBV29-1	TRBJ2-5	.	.	TGCAGCGTTGTGGCGGACCAAGAGACCCAGTACTTC	CSVVADQETQYF
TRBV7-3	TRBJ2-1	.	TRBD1	TGTGCCAGCAGCCCCTATGTGTCGGACAGGTTCAATGAGCAGTTCTTC	CASSPYVSDRFNEQFF
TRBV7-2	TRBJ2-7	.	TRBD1	TGTGCCAGCAGCCAGGGGGCCTCGGGGCCCTACGAGCAGTACTTC	CASSQGASGPYEQYF
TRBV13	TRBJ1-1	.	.	TGTGCCAGCAGCCCCCGCGGGGGGGCTGGGAACACTGAAGCTTTCTTT	CASSPRGGAGNTEAFF
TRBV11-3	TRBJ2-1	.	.	TGTGCCAGCAGCTCACCAGCGGAGCAGTTCTTC	CASSSPAEQFF
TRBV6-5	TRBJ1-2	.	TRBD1	TGTGCCAGCAGCTACAGGAAGGACAGGAACTATGGCTACACCTTC	CASSYRKDRNYGYTF
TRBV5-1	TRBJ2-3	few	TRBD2	TGCGCCAGCAGGCTTGAACCTTCTGGCGGGAGGCCAGATACGCAGTATTTT	CASRLEPSGGRPDTQYF
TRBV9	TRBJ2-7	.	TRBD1	TGTGCCAGCAGTCCAGGGACAGGTCTCTACGAGCAGTACTTC	CASSPGTGLYEQYF
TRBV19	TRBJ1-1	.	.	TGTGCCAGTAGGGATAGCCGCGGGGCTGCTTTCTTT	CASRDSRGAAFF
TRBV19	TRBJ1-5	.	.	TGTGCCAGTGTGGGAGGTCGTGGTAATCAGCCCCAGCATTTT	CASVGGRGNQPQHF
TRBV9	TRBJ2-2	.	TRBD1	TGTGCCAGCAGCGGTCAAACAGGGGGCTTTGCCACCGGGGAGCTGTTTTTT	CASSGQTGGFATGELFF
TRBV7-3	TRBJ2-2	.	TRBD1	TGTGCCAGCAGCTTTGGACAGGGGGCCGGCGGGGAGCTGTTTTTT	CASSFGQGAGGELFF
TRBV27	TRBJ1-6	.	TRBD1	TGTGCCAGCAGTTTAGACCGACCGCGGGACAGGGGATCACCCCTCCACTTT	CASSLDRPRDRGSPLHF
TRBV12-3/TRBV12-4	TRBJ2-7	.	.	TGTGCCAGCAGTTTATCGGGGGAGCAGTACTTC	CASSLSGEQYF
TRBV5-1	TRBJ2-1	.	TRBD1	TGCGCCAGCAGCCAAGGACAGGGAACCTACAATGAGCAGTTCTTC	CASSQGQGTYNEQFF
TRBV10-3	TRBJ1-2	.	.	TGTGCCATCAGTGAGTCTTTGCAGGGGAGCTACACCTTC	CAISESLQGSYTF
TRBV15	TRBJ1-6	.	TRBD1	TGTGCCACCAGCCGGACAGGGAATAATTCACCCCTCCACTTT	CATSRTGNNSPLHF
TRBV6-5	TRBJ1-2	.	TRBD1	TGTGCCAGCAGTCCACAGGGGGCTTCTAACTATGGCTACACCTTC	CASSPQGASNYGYTF
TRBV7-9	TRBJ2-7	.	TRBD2	TGTGCCAGCAGCTTAGTCGCGGGGGGGACCTACTCCTACGAGCAGTACTTC	CASSLVAGGTYSYEQYF
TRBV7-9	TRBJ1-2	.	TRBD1	TGTGCCAGCAGCCTCGACAGGGTCTATGGCTACACCTTC	CASSLDRVYGYTF
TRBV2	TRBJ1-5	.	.	TGTGCCAGCAGAGACGGAGTACAGGGTGAACAGCCCCAGCATTTT	CASRDGVQGEQPQHF
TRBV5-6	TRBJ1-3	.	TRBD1	TGTGCCAGCAGCCGGGACAGGGGAGGAAACACCATATATTTT	CASSRDRGGNTIYF
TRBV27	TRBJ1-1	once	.	TGTGCCAGCAGTCGGTATGCAGGAACGGCTGAAGCTTTCTTT	CASSRYAGTAEAFF
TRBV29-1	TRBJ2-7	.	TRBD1	TGCAGCGTTTCTCAGGGGGCGCTGGACGAGCAGTACTTC	CSVSQGALDEQYF
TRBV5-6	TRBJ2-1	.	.	TGTGCCAGCAGCCCAATCGGACATGACGAGCAGTTCTTC	CASSPIGHDEQFF
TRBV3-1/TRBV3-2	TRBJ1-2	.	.	TGTGCCAGCAGCCAAGATCCCCAGAATTACGGCTACACCTTC	CASSQDPQNYGYTF
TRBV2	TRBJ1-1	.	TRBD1	TGTGCCAGCAGTTCCGGACAGGGGGCTAGGCCTGAAGCTTTCTTT	CASSSGQGARPEAFF
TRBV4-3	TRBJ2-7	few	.	TGCGCCAGCAGCCAAGTGGGGGTGGGGGGACGAGCGTACGAGCAGTACTTC	CASSQVGVGGRAYEQYF
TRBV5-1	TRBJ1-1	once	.	TGCGCCAGCAGCTTGGTCAGGGGAGAGAACACTGAAGCTTTCTTT	CASSLVRGENTEAFF
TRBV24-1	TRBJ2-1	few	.	TGTGCCACCAGTGATTACTCCAGGGGGAGGTACAATGAGCAGTTCTTC	CATSDYSRGRYNEQFF
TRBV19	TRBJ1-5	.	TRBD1	TGTGCCAGTAGTGCCCCGGGACAGGGGACCCAGCCCCAGCATTTT	CASSAPGQGTQPQHF
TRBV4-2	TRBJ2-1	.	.	TGTGCCAGCAGCCAAGTGGTAGAGGGAGATGAGCAGTTCTTC	CASSQVVEGDEQFF
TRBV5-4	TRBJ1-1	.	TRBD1	TGTGCCAGCAGCTTTGGGACAGGGCTCGAAGCTTTCTTT	CASSFGTGLEAFF
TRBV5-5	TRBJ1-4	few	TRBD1	TGTGCCAGCAGCCCGGCAGGGGGACAGTTTAATGAAAAACTGTTTTTT	CASSPAGGQFNEKLFF
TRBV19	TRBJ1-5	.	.	TGTGCCAGTAGCCGGGAGGGAGTGGAAGGGTATCAGCCCCAGCATTTT	CASSREGVEGYQPQHF
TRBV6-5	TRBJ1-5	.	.	TGTGCCACCGCTCGAGAGGGCAATCAGCCCCAGCATTTT	CATAREGNQPQHF
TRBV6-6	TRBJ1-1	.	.	TGTGCCACAGAAGGAGTGGGGCGGAACACTGAAGCTTTCTTT	CATEGVGRNTEAFF
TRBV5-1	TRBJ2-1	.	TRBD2	TGCGCCAGCAGCGAACTAGCGGGAGGGCCCAATGAGCAGTTCTTC	CASSELAGGPNEQFF
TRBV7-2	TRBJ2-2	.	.	TGTGCCAGCAGCTCGAACAGGGGCGGGAGGACCGGGGAGCTGTTTTTT	CASSSNRGGRTGELFF
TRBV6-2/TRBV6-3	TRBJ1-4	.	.	TGTGCCAGCAGTTACCGGGTTGCCGGGGAACTGTTTTTT	CASSYRVAGELFF
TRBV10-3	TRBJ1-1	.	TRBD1	TGTGCCATCAATACGAGACAGGGGGCATTGGGCACTGAAGCTTTCTTT	CAINTRQGALGTEAFF